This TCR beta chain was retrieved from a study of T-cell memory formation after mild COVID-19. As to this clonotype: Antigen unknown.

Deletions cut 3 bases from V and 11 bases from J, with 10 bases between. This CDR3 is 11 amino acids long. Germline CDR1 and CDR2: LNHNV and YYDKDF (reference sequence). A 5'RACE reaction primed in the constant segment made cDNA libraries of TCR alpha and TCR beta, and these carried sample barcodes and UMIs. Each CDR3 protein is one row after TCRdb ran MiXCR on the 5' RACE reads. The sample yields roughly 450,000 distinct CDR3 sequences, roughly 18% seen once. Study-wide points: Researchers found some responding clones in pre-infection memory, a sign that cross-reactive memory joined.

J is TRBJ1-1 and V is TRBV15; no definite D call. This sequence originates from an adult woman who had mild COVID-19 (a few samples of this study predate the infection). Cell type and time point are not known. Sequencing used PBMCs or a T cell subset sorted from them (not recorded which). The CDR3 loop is CATSSGGRAFF. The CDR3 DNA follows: TGTGCCACCAGCAGTGGTGGGAGGGCTTTCTTT.